This T cell receptor (beta chain) was retrieved from a study of early T cells in non-severe SARS-CoV-2 infection. Across the whole study: Unsorted whole-blood RNA was sequenced in bulk, leaving chains unpaired.

Looked up from germline, CDR1 is SGHVS and CDR2 is FQNEAQ. The V and J ends lost 1 base and 5 bases respectively, with 6 bases between them. This CDR3 comprises 13 residues. This clonotype appeared many times. What it recognizes is unknown. Individually, cDNA molecules had unique molecular identifiers attached to them. TCRdb analysed the 5' RACE reads with MiXCR anew, one entry per CDR3 protein. The sample shows 35,000 to 45,000 distinct CDR3 sequences, 5.3% of them seen only once. General observations from the study: VDJdb matching, biased toward anti-spike CD8 responses, missed private and CD4 specificities.

V and J are TRBV7-8 and TRBJ1-5; a weak D match, TRBD1 (5 bases). The sequence was obtained from an adult who was a healthcare worker with PCR-confirmed SARS-CoV-2 infection or an uninfected control (not recorded which). Sequenced sample: whole blood. This CDR3 reads CASSLGGYQPQHF. CDR3 DNA: TGTGCCAGCAGCTTAGGGGGCTATCAGCCCCAGCATTTT.